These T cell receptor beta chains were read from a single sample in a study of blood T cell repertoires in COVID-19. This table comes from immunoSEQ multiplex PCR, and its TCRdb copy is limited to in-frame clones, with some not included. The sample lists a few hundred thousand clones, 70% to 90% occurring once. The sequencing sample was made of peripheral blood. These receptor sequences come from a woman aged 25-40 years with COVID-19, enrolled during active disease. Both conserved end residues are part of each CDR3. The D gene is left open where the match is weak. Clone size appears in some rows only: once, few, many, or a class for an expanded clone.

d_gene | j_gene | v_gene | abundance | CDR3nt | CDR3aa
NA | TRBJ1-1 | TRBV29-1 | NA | TGCAGCGTTGAAGAGACAGAGAACACTGAAGCTTTCTTT | CSVEETENTEAFF
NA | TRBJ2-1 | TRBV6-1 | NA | TGTGCCAGCAGTGAAGGTCCAGGGCGCAATGAGCAGTTCTTC | CASSEGPGRNEQFF
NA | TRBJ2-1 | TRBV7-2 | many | TGTGCCAGCAGCGCCGGGGGAGCGAGATATGAGCAGTTCTTC | CASSAGGARYEQFF
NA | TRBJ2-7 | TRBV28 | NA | TGTGCCAGCAGTTCTTCAGGGTGGTCCTACGAGCAGTACTTC | CASSSSGWSYEQYF
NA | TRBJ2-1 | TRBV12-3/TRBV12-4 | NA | TGTGCCAGCAGTTTGGCCCTTGCCGAGCAGTTCTTC | CASSLALAEQFF
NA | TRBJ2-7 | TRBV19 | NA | TGTGCCAGTAGTATCACACGGAGCTACGAGCAGTACTTC | CASSITRSYEQYF
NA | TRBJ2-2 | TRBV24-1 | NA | TGTGCCACCAGTTTGCGGGGGCGCGGGGAGCTGTTTTTT | CATSLRGRGELFF
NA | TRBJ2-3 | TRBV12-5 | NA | TGTGCTAGTGGTCTCCGCGTGCTTCTAGGCGGAGATACGCAGTATTTT | CASGLRVLLGGDTQYF
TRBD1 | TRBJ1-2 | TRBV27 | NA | TGTGCCAGCAGTAAAAACTTCCGGGGACAGGGGGCCTATGGCTACACCTTC | CASSKNFRGQGAYGYTF
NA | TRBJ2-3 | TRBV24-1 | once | TGTGCCACCAGTGACCAACTAAGCGGAAGGAGCACAGATACGCAGTATTTT | CATSDQLSGRSTDTQYF
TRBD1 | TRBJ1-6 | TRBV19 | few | TGTGCCAGTGGGACAGCTATGGGTTCGGCCCTCCACTTT | CASGTAMGSALHF
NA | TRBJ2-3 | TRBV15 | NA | TGTGCCACCAGCAACCTGCACGGCGGGCTGACTAGCACAGATACGCAGTATTTT | CATSNLHGGLTSTDTQYF
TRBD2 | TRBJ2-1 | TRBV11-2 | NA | TGTGCCAGCAGCTACACTTCCGGGACTAGCGGTGAGCAGTTCTTC | CASSYTSGTSGEQFF
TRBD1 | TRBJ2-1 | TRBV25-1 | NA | TGTGCCAGCAGTGAATTGGGACAGGGTTCCTACAATGAGCAGTTCTTC | CASSELGQGSYNEQFF
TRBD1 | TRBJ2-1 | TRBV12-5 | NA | TGTGCTAGTGGTTCTCCTTACAGGGGTAATGAGCAGTTCTTC | CASGSPYRGNEQFF
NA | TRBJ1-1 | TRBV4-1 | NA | TGCGCCAGCAGCCAAGAGGCCACAGTGAACACTGAAGCTTTCTTT | CASSQEATVNTEAFF
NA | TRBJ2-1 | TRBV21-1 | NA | TGTGCCAGCAGCCCATGGACAGGCGGGCAGTTCTTC | CASSPWTGGQFF
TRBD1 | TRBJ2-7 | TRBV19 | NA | TGTGCCAGTAGTTGGGGGACAGGGGGCGAGCAGTACTTC | CASSWGTGGEQYF
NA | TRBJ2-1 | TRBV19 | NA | TGTGCCAGTAGTATTAGTAGCGATTCCTCCTACAATGAGCAGTTCTTC | CASSISSDSSYNEQFF
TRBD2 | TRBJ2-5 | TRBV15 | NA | TGTGCCACCAGCACCTTAGCGGGAGCAGAGACCCAGTACTTC | CATSTLAGAETQYF
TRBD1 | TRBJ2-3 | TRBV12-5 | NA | TGTGCTAGTGGAACGGGACAGGGGATCACAGATACGCAGTATTTT | CASGTGQGITDTQYF
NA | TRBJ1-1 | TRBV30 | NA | TGTGCCTGGAGTGATATCGGGAGAGCTTTCTTT | CAWSDIGRAFF
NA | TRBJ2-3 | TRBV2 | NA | TGTGCCAGCAGAACCGGCGGGGGCACAGATACGCAGTATTTT | CASRTGGGTDTQYF
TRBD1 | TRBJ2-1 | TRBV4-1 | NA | TGCGCCAGCAGCCAAGATTCGGGAAGCAGGGGGATCTATGAGCAGTTCTTC | CASSQDSGSRGIYEQFF
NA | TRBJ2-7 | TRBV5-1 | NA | TGCGCCAGCCGATTGAGCTTGCGACTAGGGATTTATGAGCAGTACTTC | CASRLSLRLGIYEQYF
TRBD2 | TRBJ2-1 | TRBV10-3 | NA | TGTGCCATCAGTGATAGTAGCGGGGGCCACTCCTACAATGAGCAGTTCTTC | CAISDSSGGHSYNEQFF
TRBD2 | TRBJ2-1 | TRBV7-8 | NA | TGTGCCAGCAGCCCAGCGGGGCTAGCCTACAATGAGCAGTTCTTC | CASSPAGLAYNEQFF
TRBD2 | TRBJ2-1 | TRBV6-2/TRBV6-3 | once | TGTGCCAGCAGTTCCCTCACTAGCGGGGGCCACTTATACAATGAGCAGTTCTTC | CASSSLTSGGHLYNEQFF
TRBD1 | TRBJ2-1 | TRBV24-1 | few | TGTGCCACCAGTGACTCCGGGACAGGGTCCTCCTACAATGAGCAGTTCTTC | CATSDSGTGSSYNEQFF
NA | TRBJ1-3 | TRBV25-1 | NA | TGTGCCAGCAGTGTCCCTTTGGCGCAGGGAGGTGGAAACACCATATATTTT | CASSVPLAQGGGNTIYF
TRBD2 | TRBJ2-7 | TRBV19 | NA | TGTGCCAGTACCAATCCGGGGGGGAGCTCCTACGAGCAGTACTTC | CASTNPGGSSYEQYF
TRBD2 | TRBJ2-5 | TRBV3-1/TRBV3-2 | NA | TGTGCCAGTACGGGGGCGGGGGGCGGAGAGACCCAGTACTTC | CASTGAGGGETQYF
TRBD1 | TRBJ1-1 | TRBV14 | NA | TGTGCCAGCAGCCAACCCGGGACAGCGTTGAGGAACACTGAAGCTTTCTTT | CASSQPGTALRNTEAFF
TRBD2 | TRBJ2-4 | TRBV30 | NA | TGTGCCTGGAGTGTAGAGCGGGGATACAAAAACATTCAGTACTTC | CAWSVERGYKNIQYF
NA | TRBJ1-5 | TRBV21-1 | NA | TGTGCCAGCAGCAGCAGCGGTAAGGCAAGGGCCTGCAACCGAAGGGATCAGCCCCAGCATTTT | CASSSSGKARACNRRDQPQHF
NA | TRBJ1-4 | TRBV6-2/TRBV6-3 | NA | TGTGCCAGCAGTTACTATAACACTGAGGAGGAAAAACTGTTTTTT | CASSYYNTEEEKLFF
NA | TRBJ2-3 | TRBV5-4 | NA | TGTGCCAGCAGCCCAGGACAGTACGCTAGCACAGATACGCAGTATTTT | CASSPGQYASTDTQYF
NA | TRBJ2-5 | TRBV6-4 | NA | TGTGCCAGCAGTGGTACTTGCGGGGTACTCCAAGAGACCCAGTACTTC | CASSGTCGVLQETQYF
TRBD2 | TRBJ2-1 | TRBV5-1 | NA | TGCGCCAGCAGGGAGGTAGCGGGAGGGCCGTACAATGAGCAGTTCTTC | CASREVAGGPYNEQFF
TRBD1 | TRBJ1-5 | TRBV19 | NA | TGTGCCAGTAGGGGGGACAGGGAAAGACAGCCCCAGCATTTT | CASRGDRERQPQHF
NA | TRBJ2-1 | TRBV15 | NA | TGTGCCACCAGCAGAGAGCCCAGGTCAAACAACAATGAGCAGTTCTTC | CATSREPRSNNNEQFF
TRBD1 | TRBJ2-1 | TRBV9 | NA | TGTGCCAGCAGCGTGACCGGGACAGGGGTAGGCAATGAGCAGTTCTTC | CASSVTGTGVGNEQFF
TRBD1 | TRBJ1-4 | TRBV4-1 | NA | TGCGCCAGCAGCCAAGGAGGTGGCGGGACAGGGGGCGGTGAAAAACTGTTTTTT | CASSQGGGGTGGGEKLFF
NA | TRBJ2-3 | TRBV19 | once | TGTGCCAGTAGTATAGGTGGGGGGAAAGGTAATACGCAGTATTTT | CASSIGGGKGNTQYF
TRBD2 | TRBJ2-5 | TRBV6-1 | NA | TGTGCCAGCAGTGAACAGTTCTTCCGGGGGGGGCGGGAGACCCAGTACTTC | CASSEQFFRGGRETQYF
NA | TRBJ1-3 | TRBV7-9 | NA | TGTGCCAGCTCCGCCGGTCCCTTCTCTGGAAACACCATATATTTT | CASSAGPFSGNTIYF
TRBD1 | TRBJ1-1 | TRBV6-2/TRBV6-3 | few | TGTGCCAGCAGTTACTTTCGCCTCGCACAGGGGTCTGAAGCTTTCTTT | CASSYFRLAQGSEAFF
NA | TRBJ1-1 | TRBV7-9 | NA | TGTGCCAGCAGCGTCGACAGGAACACTGAAGCTTTCTTT | CASSVDRNTEAFF
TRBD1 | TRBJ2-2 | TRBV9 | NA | TGTGCCAGCACGGACAGGGTCACCGGGGAGCTGTTTTTT | CASTDRVTGELFF
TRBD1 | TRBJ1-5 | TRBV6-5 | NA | TGTGCCAGTAAACTACAGGGGGCACGGCAGCCCCAGCATTTT | CASKLQGARQPQHF
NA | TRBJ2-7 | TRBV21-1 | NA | TGTGCCAGCAGAACCCGTCCCGGGTTATCTCCCTACGAGCAGTACTTC | CASRTRPGLSPYEQYF
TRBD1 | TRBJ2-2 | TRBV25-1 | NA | TGTGCCAGCAGGGACAGGGTGAACACCGGGGAGCTGTTTTTT | CASRDRVNTGELFF
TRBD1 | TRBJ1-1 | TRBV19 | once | TGTGCCAGTAGGACACGGACAGGCAACACTGAAGCTTTCTTT | CASRTRTGNTEAFF
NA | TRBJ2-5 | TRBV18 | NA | TGTGCCAGCTCTTCTCAAGAGACCCAGTACTTC | CASSSQETQYF
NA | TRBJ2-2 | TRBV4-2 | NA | TGTGCCGCTAGCCCCAGGTCGGCGGACACCGGGGAGCTGTTTTTT | CAASPRSADTGELFF